This entry describes one TCR beta chain. No antigen is known for it. This specimen belongs to a study of beta chain features in type 1 diabetes. Overall study findings and caveats: Fewer insertions but more deletions were seen at VDJ junctions in type 1 diabetes patients. A potential influence of HLA type upon TCRB rearrangement remained unresolved herein.

As every portion of the isolated RNA was reverse transcribed, the sequencing read expressed TCRB transcripts. The repertoire was sequenced with immunoSEQ multiplex PCR; TCRdb's copy has only in-frame clones and lacks some. The repertoire holds roughly 610,000 clones, with 15% as singletons. The sequenced sample consisted of naive CD4+ T cells from blood. This TCR came from a man aged 18 to 30 in good health.

CDR3 in amino acids: CASSLTALNTEAFF. The DNA of the CDR3 is TGTGCCAGCAGCCTGACAGCTTTGAACACTGAAGCTTTCTTT. The V and J genes are TRBV5-4 and TRBJ1-1, with D perhaps TRBD1 (5 bases). Germline V gene lookup returns CDR1 SGHNT and CDR2 YYREEE (reference sequence). Deletions cut 4 bases from V and 0 bases from J, with 10 bases between. CDR3 size: 14 residues.